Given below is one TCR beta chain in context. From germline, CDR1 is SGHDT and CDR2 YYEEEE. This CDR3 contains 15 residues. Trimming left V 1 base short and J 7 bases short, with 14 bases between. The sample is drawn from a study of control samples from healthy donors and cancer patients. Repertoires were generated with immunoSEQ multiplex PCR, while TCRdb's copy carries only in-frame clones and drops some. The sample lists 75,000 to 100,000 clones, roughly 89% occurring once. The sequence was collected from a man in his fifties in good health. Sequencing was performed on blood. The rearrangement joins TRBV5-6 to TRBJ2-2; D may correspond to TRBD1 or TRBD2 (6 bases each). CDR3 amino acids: CASSLFRGRGGELFF. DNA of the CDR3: TGTGCCAGCAGCTTGTTCCGGGGGCGGGGCGGGGAGCTGTTTTTT.